The rows below give T cell receptor beta chains drawn from one sample of a study of T cells in Graves' hyperthyroidism and ophthalmopathy. TCRdb fed the multiplex PCR reads into MiXCR, producing one record per CDR3 protein. The sample consists of 450,000 to 500,000 distinct CDR3 sequences, about 20% of them appearing once. The source material was blood. All receptors derive from a woman aged 65 to 85 with Graves' ophthalmopathy. The CDR3 runs from the conserved cysteine through the conserved F or W. Fields, in order: J gene, D gene, V gene, clone size, CDR3 DNA, CDR3 protein. D genes are given only for firm matches. Only part of the rows carry a size: once, few, many, or a class if the clone is expanded.

>TRBJ2-1|TRBD1|TRBV2|-
TGTGCCAGCGGTAGACAGGGGGATCTTCAGGTGGTGTTCTTC
CASGRQGDLQVVFF
>TRBJ1-4|-|TRBV6-1|-
TGTGCCAGCAGTGAAGCGGCCAGAAGACTGTTTTTT
CASSEAARRLFF
>TRBJ2-5|-|TRBV3-1|-
TGTGCCAGCAGCCAAGCCCGGGGGTCAGAGACCCAGTACTTC
CASSQARGSETQYF
>TRBJ1-5|TRBD1|TRBV20-1|few
TGCAGTGCCCTAGACAGGGGAAATCAGCCCCAGCATTTT
CSALDRGNQPQHF
>TRBJ2-7|TRBD1|TRBV11-1|-
TGTGCCAGCAGCCCCTGGGGACAGGGGACAGAGCAGTACTTC
CASSPWGQGTEQYF
>TRBJ2-7|TRBD2|TRBV10-2|few
TGCGCCAGCACGGGGGGGAGCCCCTACGAGCAGTACTTC
CASTGGSPYEQYF
>TRBJ1-1|-|TRBV5-1|-
TGCGCCAGCAGCGCGGGAGTGAACACTGAAGCTTTCTTT
CASSAGVNTEAFF
>TRBJ2-7|-|TRBV3-1|many
TGTGCCAGCAGCCAAGATGGGAGGGAGCAGTACTTC
CASSQDGREQYF
>TRBJ1-5|-|TRBV28|many
TGTGCCAGCAGCCCGTGGGACGCCAGGGGCAATCAGCCCCAGCATTTT
CASSPWDARGNQPQHF
>TRBJ1-1|-|TRBV3-1|-
TGTGCCAGCAGGCAAGTGTTTAGAGTTTTACCCACTGAAGCTTTCTTT
CASRQVFRVLPTEAFF
>TRBJ1-2|-|TRBV4-1|few
TGCGCCAGCAGCCAAGATAGGAGAGGCTACACCTTC
CASSQDRRGYTF
>TRBJ1-4|-|TRBV9|-
TGTGCCAGCAGCGTAGGGGGGCTCAACGAAAAACTGTTTTTT
CASSVGGLNEKLFF
>TRBJ2-7|TRBD1|TRBV12-3/TRBV12-4|-
TGTGCCAGCAGTCCTCGGACAGGGACGGCCTACGAGCAGTACTTC
CASSPRTGTAYEQYF
>TRBJ2-4|-|TRBV7-9|-
TGTGCCAGCAGCTTAGGGGCGGACGGATCTCGGTACATTCAGTACTTC
CASSLGADGSRYIQYF
>TRBJ2-7|-|TRBV6-1|-
TGTGCCAGCGACTGGGGGAGGGGGCGCGAGCAGTACTTC
CASDWGRGREQYF
>TRBJ1-2|TRBD1|TRBV6-2/TRBV6-3|-
TGTGCCAGCAGCCAGGATGGACAGGCTTATGGCTACACCTTC
CASSQDGQAYGYTF
>TRBJ2-1|TRBD2|TRBV24-1|many
TGTGCCACCGGAACCGGGACTACCTACAATGAGCAGTTCTTC
CATGTGTTYNEQFF
>TRBJ1-5|-|TRBV3-1|-
TGTGCCAGCAGCCAAGATTGGCGGATAAATCAGCCCCAGCATTTT
CASSQDWRINQPQHF
>TRBJ2-1|-|TRBV27|few
TGTGCCAGCAGTAGAGCAGGGGCCAAATACAATGAGCAGTTCTTC
CASSRAGAKYNEQFF
>TRBJ1-2|-|TRBV9|few
TGTGCCAGCAGCGTAGGGGCAGAGTCCTCTAACTATGGCTACACCTTC
CASSVGAESSNYGYTF
>TRBJ1-2|-|TRBV5-6|few
TGTGCCAGCAGCTACCTAGGAGTTAACTATGGCTACACCTTC
CASSYLGVNYGYTF
>TRBJ1-6|-|TRBV6-1|-
TGTGCCAGCAGAAAACAGAGATGGGATAATTCACCCCTCCACTTT
CASRKQRWDNSPLHF
>TRBJ2-7|-|TRBV18|-
TGTGCCAGCTCACCACGTTTCGCGGCAACCTACGAGCAGTACTTC
CASSPRFAATYEQYF
>TRBJ1-1|-|TRBV18|-
TGTGCCAGCTCACCCGACACAGGTTCTATGAACACTGAAGCTTTCTTT
CASSPDTGSMNTEAFF
>TRBJ2-3|-|TRBV6-6|-
TGTGCCAGCAGTTATAGAGGAAGGGGGAGGGATACGCAGTATTTT
CASSYRGRGRDTQYF
>TRBJ1-1|TRBD1|TRBV30|-
TGTGCCTGTCCTCGGACAGGTCTGAACACTGAAGCTTTCTTT
CACPRTGLNTEAFF
>TRBJ1-1|-|TRBV5-1|-
TGCGCCAGCAGCTCAAAAGCAGGGTATCCGAACACTGAAGCTTTCTTT
CASSSKAGYPNTEAFF
>TRBJ2-5|TRBD1|TRBV20-1|-
TGCAGTGCTAGGAATCCGGGACAGGGGTTGCAAGAGACCCAGTACTTC
CSARNPGQGLQETQYF
>TRBJ1-2|-|TRBV28|few
TGTGCCAGCAGTTTATTTCCCGCCCTCTACACCTTC
CASSLFPALYTF